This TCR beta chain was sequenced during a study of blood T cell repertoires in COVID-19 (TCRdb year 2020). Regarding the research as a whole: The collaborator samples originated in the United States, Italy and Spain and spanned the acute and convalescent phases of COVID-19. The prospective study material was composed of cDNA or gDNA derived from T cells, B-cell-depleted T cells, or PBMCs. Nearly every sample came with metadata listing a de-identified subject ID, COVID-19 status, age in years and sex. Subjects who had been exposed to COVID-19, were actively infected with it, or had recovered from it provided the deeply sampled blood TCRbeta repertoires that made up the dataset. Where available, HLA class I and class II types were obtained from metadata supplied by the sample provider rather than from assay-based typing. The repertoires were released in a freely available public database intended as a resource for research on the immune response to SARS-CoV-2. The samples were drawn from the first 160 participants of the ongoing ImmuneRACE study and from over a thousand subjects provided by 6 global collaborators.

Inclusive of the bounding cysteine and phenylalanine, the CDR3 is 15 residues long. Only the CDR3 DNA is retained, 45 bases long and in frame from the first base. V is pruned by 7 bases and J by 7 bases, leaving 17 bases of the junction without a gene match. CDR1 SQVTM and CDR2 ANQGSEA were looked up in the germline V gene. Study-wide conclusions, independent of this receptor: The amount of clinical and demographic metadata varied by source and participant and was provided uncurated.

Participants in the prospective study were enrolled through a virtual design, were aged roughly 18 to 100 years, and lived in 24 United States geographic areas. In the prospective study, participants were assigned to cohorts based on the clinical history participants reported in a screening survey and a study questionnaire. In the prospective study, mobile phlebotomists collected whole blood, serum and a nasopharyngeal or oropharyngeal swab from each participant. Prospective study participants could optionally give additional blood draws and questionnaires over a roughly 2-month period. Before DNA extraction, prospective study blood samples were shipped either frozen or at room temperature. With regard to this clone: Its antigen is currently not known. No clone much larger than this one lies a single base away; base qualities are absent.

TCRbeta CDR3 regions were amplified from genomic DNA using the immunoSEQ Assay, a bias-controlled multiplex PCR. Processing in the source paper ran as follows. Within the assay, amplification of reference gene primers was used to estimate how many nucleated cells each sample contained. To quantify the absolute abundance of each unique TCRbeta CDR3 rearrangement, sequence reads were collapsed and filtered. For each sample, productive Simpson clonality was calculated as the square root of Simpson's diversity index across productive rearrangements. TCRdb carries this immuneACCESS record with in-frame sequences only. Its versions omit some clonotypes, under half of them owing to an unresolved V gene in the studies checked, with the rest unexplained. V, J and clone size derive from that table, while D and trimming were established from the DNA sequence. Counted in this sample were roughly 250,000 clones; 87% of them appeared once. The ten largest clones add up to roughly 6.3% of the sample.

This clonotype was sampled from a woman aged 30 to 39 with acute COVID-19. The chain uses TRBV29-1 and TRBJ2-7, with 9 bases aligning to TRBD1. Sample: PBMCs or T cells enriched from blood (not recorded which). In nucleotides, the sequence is TGCAGCGCCAGGGGGAGGGACAGGGCCCTCACGGAGCAGTACTTC. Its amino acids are CSARGRDRALTEQYF.